These T cell receptor beta chains were read from a single sample in a study of blood T cell repertoires in COVID-19. Profiling relied on immunoSEQ multiplex PCR, and the TCRdb table lists in-frame clones only, not all of them. This table holds about 110,000 clones, less than 75% found once. Sequenced sample: peripheral blood. Every receptor here comes from a woman in her thirties or forties with acute or convalescent COVID-19. The CDR3 runs from the conserved cysteine through the conserved F or W. The D gene is left open where the match is weak. Only part of the rows carry a size: once, few, many, or a class if the clone is expanded.

v_call: TRBV7-9
d_call: .
clone_size: .
j_call: TRBJ2-5
cdr3_nt: TGTGCCAGCAGCGCCGACTACCGGCGGGGTGGAGAGACCCAGTACTTC
cdr3_aa: CASSADYRRGGETQYF

v_call: TRBV3-1/TRBV3-2
d_call: .
clone_size: .
j_call: TRBJ2-5
cdr3_nt: TGTGCCAGCAGGGGCGGTAGCGAAGAGACCCAGTACTTC
cdr3_aa: CASRGGSEETQYF

v_call: TRBV5-6
d_call: .
clone_size: .
j_call: TRBJ2-7
cdr3_nt: TGTGCCAGCAGCTTGGGCCAGGGCAAACCCTACGAGCAGTACTTC
cdr3_aa: CASSLGQGKPYEQYF

v_call: TRBV7-2
d_call: TRBD1
clone_size: .
j_call: TRBJ2-7
cdr3_nt: TGTGCCAGCAGCTTTGGGACAGGGACCGCCTACGAGCAGTACTTC
cdr3_aa: CASSFGTGTAYEQYF

v_call: TRBV3-1/TRBV3-2
d_call: TRBD2
clone_size: .
j_call: TRBJ2-1
cdr3_nt: TGTGCCAGCAGCCAACTAGCGGGGGTAACTGAGCAGTTCTTC
cdr3_aa: CASSQLAGVTEQFF

v_call: TRBV30
d_call: .
clone_size: .
j_call: TRBJ2-7
cdr3_nt: TGTGCCTGGAGCCCTCCGGACTCTAACTACGAGCAGTACTTC
cdr3_aa: CAWSPPDSNYEQYF

v_call: TRBV18
d_call: .
clone_size: .
j_call: TRBJ1-6
cdr3_nt: TGTGCCAGCTCACCTAGCGGGCCAAAAGCACCCCTCCACTTT
cdr3_aa: CASSPSGPKAPLHF

v_call: TRBV5-1
d_call: TRBD2
clone_size: .
j_call: TRBJ2-5
cdr3_nt: TGCGCCAGCAGCTTGGCCAGCGGGGTCGGGGAAGAGACCCAGTACTTC
cdr3_aa: CASSLASGVGEETQYF

v_call: TRBV3-1/TRBV3-2
d_call: .
clone_size: .
j_call: TRBJ2-1
cdr3_nt: TGTGCCAGCAGCGAGTACTACAATGAGCAGTTCTTC
cdr3_aa: CASSEYYNEQFF

v_call: TRBV5-4
d_call: TRBD1
clone_size: .
j_call: TRBJ1-2
cdr3_nt: TGTGCCAGCAGCCCCAAGGACAGGGGCTATGGCTACACCTTC
cdr3_aa: CASSPKDRGYGYTF

v_call: TRBV5-1
d_call: .
clone_size: .
j_call: TRBJ2-3
cdr3_nt: TGCGCCAGCAGCTTGGCGGGTACAGATACGCAGTATTTT
cdr3_aa: CASSLAGTDTQYF

v_call: TRBV7-6
d_call: TRBD2
clone_size: many
j_call: TRBJ2-2
cdr3_nt: TGTGCCAGCAGCTTGTATAGCGGGGGGACTAACACCGGGGAGCTGTTTTTT
cdr3_aa: CASSLYSGGTNTGELFF

v_call: TRBV7-9
d_call: .
clone_size: few
j_call: TRBJ1-1
cdr3_nt: TGTGCCAGCGGGCCCAGCTTGGGCACTGAAGCTTTCTTT
cdr3_aa: CASGPSLGTEAFF

v_call: TRBV7-2
d_call: TRBD1
clone_size: few
j_call: TRBJ1-2
cdr3_nt: TGTGCCAGCAGCACAACCGGGACAGCCTCTAACTATGGCTACACCTTC
cdr3_aa: CASSTTGTASNYGYTF

v_call: TRBV7-3
d_call: TRBD2
clone_size: .
j_call: TRBJ2-2
cdr3_nt: TGTGCCAGCAGCCCCTTGGGGGGGACCCAGGGCGGGGAGCTGTTTTTT
cdr3_aa: CASSPLGGTQGGELFF

v_call: TRBV6-5
d_call: .
clone_size: .
j_call: TRBJ2-5
cdr3_nt: TGTGCCAGCAGTTACCCGAAGTCTATCGGGACCCAGTACTTC
cdr3_aa: CASSYPKSIGTQYF

v_call: TRBV6-5
d_call: .
clone_size: .
j_call: TRBJ1-2
cdr3_nt: TGTGCCAGCAGAGAGACAGAGCTCTATGGCTACACCTTC
cdr3_aa: CASRETELYGYTF

v_call: TRBV5-4
d_call: .
clone_size: .
j_call: TRBJ2-7
cdr3_nt: TGTGCCAGCAGCCAAGGGGCAACGAGGGAGCAGTACTTC
cdr3_aa: CASSQGATREQYF

v_call: TRBV2
d_call: TRBD2
clone_size: few
j_call: TRBJ2-4
cdr3_nt: TGTGCCAGCAGTACCCCGGCGGCTAGCGGATTAGCCAAAAACATTCAGTACTTC
cdr3_aa: CASSTPAASGLAKNIQYF

v_call: TRBV11-3
d_call: .
clone_size: .
j_call: TRBJ2-2
cdr3_nt: TGTGCCAGCAGCTTAGGGCAGACGAACACCGGGGAGCTGTTTTTT
cdr3_aa: CASSLGQTNTGELFF

v_call: TRBV20-1
d_call: .
clone_size: once
j_call: TRBJ2-3
cdr3_nt: TGCAGTGCTATTGACATGGGGAGGCGCACAGATACGCAGTATTTT
cdr3_aa: CSAIDMGRRTDTQYF

v_call: TRBV5-6
d_call: .
clone_size: .
j_call: TRBJ1-5
cdr3_nt: TGTGCCAGCAGCTCCCTTTCGCAGCCCCAGCATTTT
cdr3_aa: CASSSLSQPQHF

v_call: TRBV18
d_call: .
clone_size: .
j_call: TRBJ2-5
cdr3_nt: TGTGCCAGCTCACCACCGTCCAGACAAGAGACCCAGTACTTC
cdr3_aa: CASSPPSRQETQYF

v_call: TRBV6-4
d_call: TRBD2
clone_size: .
j_call: TRBJ2-3
cdr3_nt: TGTGCCAGCAGTGACAGACTAGCGGGGGGGGTTTACACAGATACGCAGTATTTT
cdr3_aa: CASSDRLAGGVYTDTQYF

v_call: TRBV4-3
d_call: TRBD2
clone_size: .
j_call: TRBJ2-2
cdr3_nt: TGCGCCAGCAGCCAAGCTCGTAGCAGCGGGGGGGCTGGGGAGCTGTTTTTT
cdr3_aa: CASSQARSSGGAGELFF

v_call: TRBV5-1
d_call: TRBD1
clone_size: once
j_call: TRBJ1-3
cdr3_nt: TGCGCCAGCAGCTCGGGACAGAGCTCTGGAAACACCATATATTTT
cdr3_aa: CASSSGQSSGNTIYF

v_call: TRBV7-7
d_call: TRBD2
clone_size: .
j_call: TRBJ2-5
cdr3_nt: TGTGCCAGCAGCCAGTCGGGGCTAGCGGCCGGGGGTTGGGAGACCCAGTACTTC
cdr3_aa: CASSQSGLAAGGWETQYF

v_call: TRBV28
d_call: .
clone_size: few
j_call: TRBJ2-1
cdr3_nt: TGTGCCAGCAGCCCCGGGGGCTCCTACAATGAGCAGTTCTTC
cdr3_aa: CASSPGGSYNEQFF

v_call: TRBV12-3/TRBV12-4
d_call: .
clone_size: .
j_call: TRBJ2-7
cdr3_nt: TGTGCCAGCAGAGGAGGTTTATCCTACGAGCAGTACTTC
cdr3_aa: CASRGGLSYEQYF

v_call: TRBV30
d_call: .
clone_size: few
j_call: TRBJ1-4
cdr3_nt: TGTGCCTGGAGGGGAGGTTATGCAACTAATGAAAAACTGTTTTTT
cdr3_aa: CAWRGGYATNEKLFF

v_call: TRBV7-3
d_call: .
clone_size: .
j_call: TRBJ1-5
cdr3_nt: TGTGCCAGCAGCTCGACAGGAAATCAGCCCCAGCATTTT
cdr3_aa: CASSSTGNQPQHF

v_call: TRBV5-6
d_call: .
clone_size: few
j_call: TRBJ1-2
cdr3_nt: TGTGCCAGCAGCTTGGTATCAGGAAGCTATGGCTACACCTTC
cdr3_aa: CASSLVSGSYGYTF

v_call: TRBV19
d_call: .
clone_size: once
j_call: TRBJ2-1
cdr3_nt: TGTGCCAGTAGTTTGGCGGCGACTACGATATCCTCCTCCTACAATGAGCAGTTCTTC
cdr3_aa: CASSLAATTISSSYNEQFF

v_call: TRBV3-1/TRBV3-2
d_call: TRBD1
clone_size: .
j_call: TRBJ1-6
cdr3_nt: TGTGCCAGCAGCCAAAGGTTACAGGGGCTCCATTCACCCCTCCACTTT
cdr3_aa: CASSQRLQGLHSPLHF

v_call: TRBV4-3
d_call: TRBD1
clone_size: .
j_call: TRBJ1-4
cdr3_nt: TGCGCCAGCAGCCAAGGGGCGGGACAGGGAGGTGAAAAACTGTTTTTT
cdr3_aa: CASSQGAGQGGEKLFF

v_call: TRBV5-4
d_call: TRBD2
clone_size: few
j_call: TRBJ2-5
cdr3_nt: TGTGCCAGCAGCTTGTTGGGCGGGGGGCAAGAGACCCAGTACTTC
cdr3_aa: CASSLLGGGQETQYF

v_call: TRBV12-3/TRBV12-4
d_call: .
clone_size: .
j_call: TRBJ1-2
cdr3_nt: TGTGCCAGCAGTAAAGAGTCTCGGTATGGCTACACCTTC
cdr3_aa: CASSKESRYGYTF

v_call: TRBV7-2
d_call: TRBD1
clone_size: .
j_call: TRBJ2-4
cdr3_nt: TGTGCCAGCAGCTTAGGAGAGGGGGCCGGATACTTC
cdr3_aa: CASSLGEGAGYF

v_call: TRBV5-1
d_call: .
clone_size: .
j_call: TRBJ1-1
cdr3_nt: TGCGCCAGCAGCTTGGATACGGGGTCTACTTCTGAAGCTTTCTTT
cdr3_aa: CASSLDTGSTSEAFF

v_call: TRBV7-3
d_call: .
clone_size: .
j_call: TRBJ1-4
cdr3_nt: TGTGCCAGCAGCTTGGGGGGGACAACTAATGAAAAACTGTTTTTT
cdr3_aa: CASSLGGTTNEKLFF

v_call: TRBV6-5
d_call: TRBD1
clone_size: .
j_call: TRBJ1-5
cdr3_nt: TGTGCCAGCAGCGAGGACAGGCGAAATCAGCCCCAGCATTTT
cdr3_aa: CASSEDRRNQPQHF

v_call: TRBV12-3/TRBV12-4
d_call: .
clone_size: .
j_call: TRBJ1-6
cdr3_nt: TGTGCCAGCAGTCCCCGTCAGAATTCACCCCTCCACTTT
cdr3_aa: CASSPRQNSPLHF

v_call: TRBV29-1
d_call: .
clone_size: few
j_call: TRBJ1-5
cdr3_nt: TGCAGCGTTATGGAGAATAGCAATCAGCCCCAGCATTTT
cdr3_aa: CSVMENSNQPQHF

v_call: TRBV10-1
d_call: .
clone_size: .
j_call: TRBJ1-1
cdr3_nt: TGCGCCAGCAGTGGCCTCTTTACTAACAGGGTGCACACTGAAGCTTTCTTT
cdr3_aa: CASSGLFTNRVHTEAFF

v_call: TRBV3-1/TRBV3-2
d_call: .
clone_size: once
j_call: TRBJ1-2
cdr3_nt: TGTGCCAGCAGCCATCCCATTGGCAGGGGCTATGGCTACACCTTC
cdr3_aa: CASSHPIGRGYGYTF

v_call: TRBV28
d_call: .
clone_size: .
j_call: TRBJ1-5
cdr3_nt: TGTGCCAGTAACTCAGCAGGACTTGCTCAGCCCCAGCATTTT
cdr3_aa: CASNSAGLAQPQHF

v_call: TRBV30
d_call: .
clone_size: .
j_call: TRBJ1-2
cdr3_nt: TGTGCCTGGAGTGTCCTCCCCACAAGCGGCTATGGCTACACCTTC
cdr3_aa: CAWSVLPTSGYGYTF